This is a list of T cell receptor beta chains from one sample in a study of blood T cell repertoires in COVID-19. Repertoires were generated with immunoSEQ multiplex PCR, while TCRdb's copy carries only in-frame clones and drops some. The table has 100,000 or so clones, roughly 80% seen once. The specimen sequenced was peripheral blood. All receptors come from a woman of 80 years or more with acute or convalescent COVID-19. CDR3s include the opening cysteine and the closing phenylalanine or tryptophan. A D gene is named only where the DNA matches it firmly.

CARGGTRTDTQYF,TRBV2,-
CASSSGQGGMNTEAFF,TRBV5-1,TRBD1
CASSVGASPNEQFF,TRBV9,-
CASSPTYGTVDGQYF,TRBV3-1/TRBV3-2,TRBD1
CASSLEPRGAYNEQFF,TRBV7-6,-
CASSQDSQPQHF,TRBV3-1/TRBV3-2,-
CASSIQGIMNTEAFF,TRBV7-9,TRBD1
CASSLIRIPVARGDTQYF,TRBV7-8,-
CATSVRGGRSEKLFF,TRBV24-1,-
CASSPRFSNQPQHF,TRBV27,-
CASTPGGSGDEQFF,TRBV13,-
CASSSRHVSYNEQFF,TRBV28,-
CASRRTGVAGNTIYF,TRBV7-9,TRBD1
CASSLWAGEGNTIYF,TRBV28,-
CASSLTYGENTEAFF,TRBV7-9,-
CSVEGGAGVDIQYF,TRBV29-1,-
CASRGQNLNTGELFF,TRBV11-3,TRBD1
CASSQDRAPITDTQYF,TRBV3-1/TRBV3-2,-
CASSQYWGQVNQPQHF,TRBV4-1,TRBD1
CASSLGDRGDEKLFF,TRBV3-1/TRBV3-2,TRBD1
CASSLNQGLLQETQYF,TRBV7-6,-
CASSLKITGSNQPQHF,TRBV5-8,-
CASSLLGQGKTGELFF,TRBV14,TRBD1
CASSLMTLGDEQFF,TRBV7-8,-
CASSIPFRGQGNSYGYTF,TRBV19,TRBD1
CASSVLPAGDTGELFF,TRBV9,TRBD2
CASRQSNYGYTF,TRBV2,-
CASSSRPGASLAGDRNTQYF,TRBV5-1,TRBD2
CASSPTSYGYTF,TRBV12-3/TRBV12-4,-
CASSQDVLGGAFF,TRBV3-1/TRBV3-2,-
CASSQVVWEPTEAFF,TRBV3-1/TRBV3-2,-
CSVGTSYEQYF,TRBV29-1,TRBD2
CATSDSRGASYGYTF,TRBV24-1,TRBD1
CASGPLAGLYNEQFF,TRBV19,TRBD2
CASSPLQNQPQHF,TRBV12-3/TRBV12-4,-